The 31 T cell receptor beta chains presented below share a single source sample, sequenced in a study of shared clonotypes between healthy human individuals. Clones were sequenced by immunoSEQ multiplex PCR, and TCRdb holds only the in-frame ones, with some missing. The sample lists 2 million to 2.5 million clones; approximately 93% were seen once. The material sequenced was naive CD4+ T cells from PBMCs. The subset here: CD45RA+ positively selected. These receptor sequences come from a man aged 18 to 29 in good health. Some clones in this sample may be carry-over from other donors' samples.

CDR3 coding DNA: TGTGCCAGCAGGGCAGGCTCCTACGAGCAGTACTTC. This codes for CASRAGSYEQYF. V gene TRBV6-5 combines with J gene TRBJ2-7; D is unclear. V lost 6 bases to trimming and J lost 0 bases, with 6 bases between them. This CDR3 has 12 amino acids. Germline loops: CDR1 MNHEY, CDR2 SVGAGI.

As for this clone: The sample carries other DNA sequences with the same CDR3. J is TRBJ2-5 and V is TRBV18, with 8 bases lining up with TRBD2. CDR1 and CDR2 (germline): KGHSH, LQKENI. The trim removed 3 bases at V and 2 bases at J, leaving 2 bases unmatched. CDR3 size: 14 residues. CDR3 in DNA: TGTGCCAGCTCACCGCCTAGCGGGCAAGAGACCCAGTACTTC. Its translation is CASSPPSGQETQYF. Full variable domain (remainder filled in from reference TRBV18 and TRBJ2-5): NAGVMQNPRHLVRRRGQEARLRCSPMKGHSHVYWYRQLPEEGLKFMVYLQKENIIDESGMPKERFSAEFPKEGPSILRIQQVVRGDSAAYFCASSPPSGQETQYFGPGTRLLVL.

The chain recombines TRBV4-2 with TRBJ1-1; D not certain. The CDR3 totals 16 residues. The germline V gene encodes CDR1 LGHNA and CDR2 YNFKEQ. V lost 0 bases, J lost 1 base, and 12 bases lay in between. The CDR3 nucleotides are TGTGCCAGCAGCCAAGATTGGGCAAGAACGAACACTGAAGCTTTCTTT. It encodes CASSQDWARTNTEAFF.

The CDR3 sequence is CASSIRPVGGELFF. In DNA form, the CDR3 reads TGTGCCAGTAGTATCCGACCGGTGGGCGGGGAGCTGTTTTTT. The genes are TRBV19 and TRBJ2-2, with D unclear. V was shortened by 3 bases and J by 7 bases, with 12 bases between the two germline ends. The CDR3 loop spans 14 amino acids. Germline V gives CDR1 LNHDA, CDR2 SQIVND (reference sequence).

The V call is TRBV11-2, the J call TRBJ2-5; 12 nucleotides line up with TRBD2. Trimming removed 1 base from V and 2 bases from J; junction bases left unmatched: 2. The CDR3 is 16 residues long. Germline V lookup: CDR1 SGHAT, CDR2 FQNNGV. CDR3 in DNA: TGTGCCAGCAGCTTAGGACTAGCGGGAGAACAAGAGACCCAGTACTTC. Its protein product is CASSLGLAGEQETQYF.

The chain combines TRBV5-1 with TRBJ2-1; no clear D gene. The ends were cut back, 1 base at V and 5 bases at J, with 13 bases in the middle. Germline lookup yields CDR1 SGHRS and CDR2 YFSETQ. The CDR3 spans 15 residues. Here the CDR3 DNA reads TGCGCCAGCAGCTTGCGGCCCTCAAACGACAATGAGCAGTTCTTC. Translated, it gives CASSLRPSNDNEQFF.

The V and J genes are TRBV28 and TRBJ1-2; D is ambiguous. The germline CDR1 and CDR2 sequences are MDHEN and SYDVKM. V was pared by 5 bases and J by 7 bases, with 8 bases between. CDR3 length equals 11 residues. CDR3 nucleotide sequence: TGTGCCAGCAGTGCCTTGCGTGGCTACACCTTC. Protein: CASSALRGYTF.

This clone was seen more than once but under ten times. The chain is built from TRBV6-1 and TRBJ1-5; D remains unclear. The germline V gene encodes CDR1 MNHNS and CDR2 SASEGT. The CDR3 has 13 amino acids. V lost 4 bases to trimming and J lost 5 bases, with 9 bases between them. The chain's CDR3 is CASSAEGDQPQHF. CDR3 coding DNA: TGTGCCAGCAGTGCGGAGGGCGATCAGCCCCAGCATTTT.

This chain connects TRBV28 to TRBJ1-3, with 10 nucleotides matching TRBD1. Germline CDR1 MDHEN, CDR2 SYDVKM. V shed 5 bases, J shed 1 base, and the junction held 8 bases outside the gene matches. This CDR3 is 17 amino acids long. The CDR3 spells CASSPRTGGESGNTIYF. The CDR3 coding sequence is TGTGCCAGCAGTCCCCGGACAGGGGGAGAATCTGGAAACACCATATATTTT.

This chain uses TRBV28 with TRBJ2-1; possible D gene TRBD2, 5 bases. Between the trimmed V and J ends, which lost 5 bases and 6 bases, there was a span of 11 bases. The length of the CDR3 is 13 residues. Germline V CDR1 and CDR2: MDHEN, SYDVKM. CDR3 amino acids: CASSVLERNEQFF. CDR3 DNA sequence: TGTGCCAGCAGTGTACTAGAACGCAATGAGCAGTTCTTC.

The CDR3 DNA reads as TGTGCCAGCAGTCAAGGGGGGATTCCTGAAGAGCAGTACTTC. It specifies CASSQGGIPEEQYF. V usage is TRBV28 and J usage is TRBJ2-7; D could derive from TRBD1 or TRBD2 (6 bases each). Trimming pared 5 bases from V and 7 bases from J, leaving 18 bases between. The CDR3 sequence is 14 residues long. In germline, CDR1 is MDHEN, CDR2 SYDVKM.

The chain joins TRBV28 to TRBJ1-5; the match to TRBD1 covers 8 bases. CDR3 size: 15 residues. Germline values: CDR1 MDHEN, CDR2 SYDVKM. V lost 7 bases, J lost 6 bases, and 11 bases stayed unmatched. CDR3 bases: TGTGCCAGCACCCCGGGGAGACAGGGGCCTCAGCCCCAGCATTTT. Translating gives CASTPGRQGPQPQHF.

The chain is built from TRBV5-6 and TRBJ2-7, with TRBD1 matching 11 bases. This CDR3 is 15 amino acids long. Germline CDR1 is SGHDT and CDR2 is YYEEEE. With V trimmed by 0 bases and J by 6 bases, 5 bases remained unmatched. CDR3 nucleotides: TGTGCCAGCAGCTTGGGGGACAGGGGGTCGTTCGAGCAGTACTTC. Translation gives CASSLGDRGSFEQYF.

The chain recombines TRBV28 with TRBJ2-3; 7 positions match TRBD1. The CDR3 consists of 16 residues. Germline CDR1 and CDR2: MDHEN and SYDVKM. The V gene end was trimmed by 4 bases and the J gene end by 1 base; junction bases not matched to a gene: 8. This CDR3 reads CASSSNRGGGTDTQYF. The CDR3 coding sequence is TGTGCCAGCAGTTCAAACAGGGGTGGAGGCACAGATACGCAGTATTTT.

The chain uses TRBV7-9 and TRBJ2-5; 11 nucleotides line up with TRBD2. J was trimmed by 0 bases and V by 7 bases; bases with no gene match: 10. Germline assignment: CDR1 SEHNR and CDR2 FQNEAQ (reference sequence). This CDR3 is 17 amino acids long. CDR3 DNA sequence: TGTGCCAGCACCGTCCTTTCGGGACTAGCGGACCAAGAGACCCAGTACTTC. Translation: CASTVLSGLADQETQYF.

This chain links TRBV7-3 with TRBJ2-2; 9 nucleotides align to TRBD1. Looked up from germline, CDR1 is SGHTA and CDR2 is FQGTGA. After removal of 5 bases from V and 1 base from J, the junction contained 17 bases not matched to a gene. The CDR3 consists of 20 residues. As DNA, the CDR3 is TGTGCCAGCAGCCGTCGAGGCCCGGGACAGGGAATTTTGAACACCGGGGAGCTGTTTTTT. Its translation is CASSRRGPGQGILNTGELFF. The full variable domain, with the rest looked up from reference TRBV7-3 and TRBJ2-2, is GAGVSQTPSNKVTEKGKYVELRCDPISGHTALYWYRQSLGQGPEFLIYFQGTGAADDSGLPNDRFFAVRPEGSVSTLKIQRTERGDSAVYLCASSRRGPGQGILNTGELFFGEGSRLTVL.

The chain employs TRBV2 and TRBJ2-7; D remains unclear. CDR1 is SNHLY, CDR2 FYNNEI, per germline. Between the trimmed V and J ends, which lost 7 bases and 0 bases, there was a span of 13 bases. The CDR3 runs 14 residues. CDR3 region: CASTRQLSSYEQYF. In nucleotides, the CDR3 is TGTGCCAGCACAAGACAACTTAGCTCCTACGAGCAGTACTTC. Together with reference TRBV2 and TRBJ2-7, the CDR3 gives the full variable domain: EPEVTQTPSHQVTQMGQEVILRCVPISNHLYFYWYRQILGQKVEFLVSFYNNEISEKSEIFDDQFSVERPDGSNFTLKIRSTKLEDSAMYFCASTRQLSSYEQYFGPGTRLTVT.

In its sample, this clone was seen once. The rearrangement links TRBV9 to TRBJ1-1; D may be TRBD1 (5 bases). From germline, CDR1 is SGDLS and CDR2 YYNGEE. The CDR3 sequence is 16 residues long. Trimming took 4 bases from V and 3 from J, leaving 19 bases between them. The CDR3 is CASSPAGVREDTEAFF. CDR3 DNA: TGTGCCAGCAGCCCGGCGGGGGTACGGGAGGACACTGAAGCTTTCTTT.

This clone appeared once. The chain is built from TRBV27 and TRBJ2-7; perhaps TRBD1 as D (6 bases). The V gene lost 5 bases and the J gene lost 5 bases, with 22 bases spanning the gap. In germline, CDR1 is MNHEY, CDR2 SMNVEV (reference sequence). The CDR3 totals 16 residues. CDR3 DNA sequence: TGTGCCAGCAGTCCACTCAGTATCCCAGGGGCGAACGAGCAGTACTTC. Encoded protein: CASSPLSIPGANEQYF.

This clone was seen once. CDR3 protein: CASSIGAGGVPQYF. The CDR3 nucleotides are TGTGCCAGTAGTATAGGAGCGGGAGGGGTCCCGCAGTATTTT. The chain couples TRBV19 to TRBJ2-3; TRBD2 matches 10 bases. Per germline, CDR1 LNHDA and CDR2 SQIVND (reference sequence). Trimming at V came to 1 base and at J to 10 bases, leaving 5 bases not matched to a gene. The CDR3 runs to 14 residues.

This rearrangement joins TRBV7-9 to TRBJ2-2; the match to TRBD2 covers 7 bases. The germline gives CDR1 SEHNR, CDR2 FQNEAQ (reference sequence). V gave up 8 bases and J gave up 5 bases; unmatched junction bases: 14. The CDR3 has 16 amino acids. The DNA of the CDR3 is TGTGCCAGCCGAGAAACGGGGAGCGGGAAAACCGGGGAGCTGTTTTTT. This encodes CASRETGSGKTGELFF. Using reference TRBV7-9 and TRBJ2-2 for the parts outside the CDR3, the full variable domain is DTGVSQNPRHKITKRGQNVTFRCDPISEHNRLYWYRQTLGQGPEFLTYFQNEAQLEKSRLLSDRFSAERPKGSFSTLEIQRTEQGDSAMYLCASRETGSGKTGELFFGEGSRLTVL.

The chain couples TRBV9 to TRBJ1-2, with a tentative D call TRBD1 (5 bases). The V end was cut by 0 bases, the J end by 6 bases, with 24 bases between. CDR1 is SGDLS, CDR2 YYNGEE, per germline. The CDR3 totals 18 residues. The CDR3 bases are TGTGCCAGCAGCGTAGGGTTAGGAAGGGCAGGGCTTTATGATGGCTACACCTTC. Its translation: CASSVGLGRAGLYDGYTF.

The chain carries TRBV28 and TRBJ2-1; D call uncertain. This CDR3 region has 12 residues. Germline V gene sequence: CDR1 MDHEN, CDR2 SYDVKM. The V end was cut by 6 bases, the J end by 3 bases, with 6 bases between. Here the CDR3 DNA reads TGTGCCAGCAGACCCAACTACAATGAGCAGTTCTTC. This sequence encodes CASRPNYNEQFF.

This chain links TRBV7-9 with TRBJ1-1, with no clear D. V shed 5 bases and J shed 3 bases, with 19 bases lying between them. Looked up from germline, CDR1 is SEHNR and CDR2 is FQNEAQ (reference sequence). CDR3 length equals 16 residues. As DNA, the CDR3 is TGTGCCAGCAGCCCTGGACTGACTGTTATGGACACTGAAGCTTTCTTT. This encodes CASSPGLTVMDTEAFF.

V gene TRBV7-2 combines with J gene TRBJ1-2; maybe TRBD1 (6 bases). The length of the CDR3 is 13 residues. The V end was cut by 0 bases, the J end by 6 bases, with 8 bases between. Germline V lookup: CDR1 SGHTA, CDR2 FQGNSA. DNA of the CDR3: TGTGCCAGCAGCTTAGCGGGGGGCAATGGCTACACCTTC. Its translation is CASSLAGGNGYTF.

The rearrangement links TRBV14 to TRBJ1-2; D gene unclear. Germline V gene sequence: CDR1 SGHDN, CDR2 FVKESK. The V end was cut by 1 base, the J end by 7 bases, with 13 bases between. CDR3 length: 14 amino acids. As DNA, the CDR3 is TGTGCCAGCAGCCAAGGTACCCCCTTCGGTGGCTACACCTTC. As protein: CASSQGTPFGGYTF.

CDR3 bases: TGTGCCACCAGCAGAGGGACAGGGAGCAATCAGCCCCAGCATTTT. Amino acids: CATSRGTGSNQPQHF. The chain carries TRBV15 and TRBJ1-5; 8 positions match TRBD1. CDR1 LNHNV and CDR2 YYDKDF come from the germline V gene (reference sequence). The junction had 0 bases not matched to a gene; V was cut back by 1 base and J by 1 base. The CDR3 is 15 residues long.

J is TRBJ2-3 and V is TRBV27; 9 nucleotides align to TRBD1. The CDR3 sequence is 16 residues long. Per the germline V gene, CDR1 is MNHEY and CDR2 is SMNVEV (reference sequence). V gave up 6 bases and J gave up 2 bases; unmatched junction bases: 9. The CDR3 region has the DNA TGTGCCAGCAGCCCTGGGACAGGGAGAAACACAGATACGCAGTATTTT. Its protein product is CASSPGTGRNTDTQYF.

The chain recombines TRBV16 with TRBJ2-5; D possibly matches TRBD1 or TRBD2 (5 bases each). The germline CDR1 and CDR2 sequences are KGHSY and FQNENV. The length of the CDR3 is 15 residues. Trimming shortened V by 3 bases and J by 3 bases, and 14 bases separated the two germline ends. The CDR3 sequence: CASSHPARGEETQYF. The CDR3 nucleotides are TGTGCCAGCAGCCACCCTGCGAGAGGGGAAGAGACCCAGTACTTC.

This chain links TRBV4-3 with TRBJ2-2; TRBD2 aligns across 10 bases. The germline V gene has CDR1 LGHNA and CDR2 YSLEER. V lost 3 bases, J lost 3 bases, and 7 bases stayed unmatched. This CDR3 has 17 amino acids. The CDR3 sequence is CASSHRTSGGDTGELFF. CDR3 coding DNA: TGCGCCAGCAGCCATAGGACTAGCGGAGGGGACACCGGGGAGCTGTTTTTT.

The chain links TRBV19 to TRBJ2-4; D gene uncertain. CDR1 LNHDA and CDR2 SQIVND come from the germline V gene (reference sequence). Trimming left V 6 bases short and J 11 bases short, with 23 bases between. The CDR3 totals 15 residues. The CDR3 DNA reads TGTGCCAGTAGCAAACGACTGGCCGCACAAACTTTTCAGTACTTC. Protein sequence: CASSKRLAAQTFQYF.